These T cell receptor beta chains were read from a single sample in a study of T cell repertoires in cytomegalovirus infection. No antigens are known for them. TCRdb used MiXCR to reprocess the reads, holding one entry per CDR3 protein. The repertoire holds around 130,000 distinct CDR3 sequences, with roughly a quarter as singletons. The sample consisted of PBMCs, sequenced either directly or after in vitro stimulation (not recorded which). These receptors were taken from a human donor in good health (CMV status not recorded). Some clones in this sample may be carry-over from other donors' samples. Both conserved end residues are part of each CDR3. D genes are given only for firm matches. Only some rows state a clone size, as once, few, many or a class for expanded clones.

V gene: TRBV7-9
D gene: -
clone size: many
J gene: TRBJ1-2
CDR3 DNA: TGTGCCAGCAGCTTGGGTGCGGGTATTGTTGGAGCTAACTATGGCTACACCTTC
CDR3 protein: CASSLGAGIVGANYGYTF

V gene: TRBV7-9
D gene: -
clone size: many
J gene: TRBJ1-2
CDR3 DNA: TGTGCCAGCAGCTCGGGGTTCGGGGGCTATGGCTACACCTTC
CDR3 protein: CASSSGFGGYGYTF

V gene: TRBV28
D gene: TRBD1
clone size: many
J gene: TRBJ1-2
CDR3 DNA: TGTGCCAGCACCCCTCCGGACAGGTTTAGTTACACCTTC
CDR3 protein: CASTPPDRFSYTF

V gene: TRBV7-2
D gene: -
clone size: many
J gene: TRBJ1-3
CDR3 DNA: TGTGCCAGCAGCCCGAGACACCTTTCCTCTGGAAACACCATATATTTT
CDR3 protein: CASSPRHLSSGNTIYF

V gene: TRBV6-1
D gene: TRBD2
clone size: many
J gene: TRBJ2-1
CDR3 DNA: TGTGCCAGCAGTGAAAGTCTAGCGGTCTACAATGAGCAGTTCTTC
CDR3 protein: CASSESLAVYNEQFF

V gene: TRBV7-2
D gene: -
clone size: many
J gene: TRBJ2-1
CDR3 DNA: TGTGCCAGCAGCTTAGGCGGGGTCTCTTACAATGAGCAGTTCTTC
CDR3 protein: CASSLGGVSYNEQFF

V gene: TRBV30
D gene: -
clone size: once
J gene: TRBJ2-5
CDR3 DNA: TGTGCCTGGAGTGTTAGGGAGACCCAGTACTTC
CDR3 protein: CAWSVRETQYF

V gene: TRBV2
D gene: TRBD1
clone size: -
J gene: TRBJ1-6
CDR3 DNA: TGTGCCAGCAGCCGTACCGGGACAGTGAATTCACCCCTCCACTTT
CDR3 protein: CASSRTGTVNSPLHF

V gene: TRBV6-5
D gene: TRBD1
clone size: many
J gene: TRBJ1-1
CDR3 DNA: TGTGCCAGCAGTTCCCTCGACAGGGTGAACACTGAAGCTTTCTTT
CDR3 protein: CASSSLDRVNTEAFF

V gene: TRBV4-1
D gene: -
clone size: few
J gene: TRBJ2-1
CDR3 DNA: TGCGCCAGCAGCCAAGATAAGGGCTCGAGCTCCTACAATGAGCAGTTCTTC
CDR3 protein: CASSQDKGSSSYNEQFF

V gene: TRBV6-6
D gene: -
clone size: -
J gene: TRBJ1-2
CDR3 DNA: TGTGCCAGCAGTTACCGACTGGTTCGTGGCTACACCTTC
CDR3 protein: CASSYRLVRGYTF

V gene: TRBV5-5
D gene: TRBD1
clone size: few
J gene: TRBJ2-3
CDR3 DNA: TGTGCCAGTCTGGCGGGACAGGGATCAGATACGCAGTATTTT
CDR3 protein: CASLAGQGSDTQYF

V gene: TRBV7-2
D gene: TRBD2
clone size: few
J gene: TRBJ2-4
CDR3 DNA: TGTGCCAGCAGCCTAGAGGGCGGGAGGGCCTTAACGGGCATTCAGTACTTC
CDR3 protein: CASSLEGGRALTGIQYF

V gene: TRBV28
D gene: TRBD2
clone size: -
J gene: TRBJ2-7
CDR3 DNA: TGTGCCAGCAGTTGGGTTAGCGGGGCATCCTACGAGCAGTACTTC
CDR3 protein: CASSWVSGASYEQYF

V gene: TRBV7-2
D gene: -
clone size: -
J gene: TRBJ2-2
CDR3 DNA: TGTGCCAGCAGCTTTGAATTTGGGGAGCTGTTTTTT
CDR3 protein: CASSFEFGELFF

V gene: TRBV11-3
D gene: -
clone size: -
J gene: TRBJ2-1
CDR3 DNA: TGTGCCAGCAGCGGTAGCGTTAGCTCCTACAATGAGCAGTTCTTC
CDR3 protein: CASSGSVSSYNEQFF

V gene: TRBV7-2
D gene: TRBD1
clone size: many
J gene: TRBJ1-4
CDR3 DNA: TGTGCCAGCAGCTTAGCGCGGGTTCGGGACAGTTATGAGGAAAAACTGTTTTTT
CDR3 protein: CASSLARVRDSYEEKLFF

V gene: TRBV29-1
D gene: TRBD2
clone size: many
J gene: TRBJ2-1
CDR3 DNA: TGCAGCGTTGAAGCTGGGATTAGCGGGAGATTTTATGAGCAGTTCTTC
CDR3 protein: CSVEAGISGRFYEQFF

V gene: TRBV15
D gene: TRBD2
clone size: -
J gene: TRBJ2-5
CDR3 DNA: TGTGCCACCAGCAGAGATCTTAGGACTAGCGGGCAAGAGACCCAGTACTTC
CDR3 protein: CATSRDLRTSGQETQYF

V gene: TRBV5-5
D gene: -
clone size: -
J gene: TRBJ2-5
CDR3 DNA: TGTGCCAGCAGCCCCGGACCAACCCAAGAGACCCAGTACTTC
CDR3 protein: CASSPGPTQETQYF

V gene: TRBV15
D gene: -
clone size: few
J gene: TRBJ2-3
CDR3 DNA: TGTGCCACCAGCAGAGATCAAGGGGCGAATACGCAGTATTTT
CDR3 protein: CATSRDQGANTQYF

V gene: TRBV10-3
D gene: -
clone size: few
J gene: TRBJ1-3
CDR3 DNA: TGTGCCATCAGTGCGGTACAGGGATCTGGAAACACCATATATTTT
CDR3 protein: CAISAVQGSGNTIYF

V gene: TRBV28
D gene: TRBD1
clone size: few
J gene: TRBJ1-5
CDR3 DNA: TGTGCCAGCACCACGCTCGGACAGGGGGCCCAGCCCCAGCATTTT
CDR3 protein: CASTTLGQGAQPQHF

V gene: TRBV7-9
D gene: -
clone size: many
J gene: TRBJ2-1
CDR3 DNA: TGTGCCAGCAGCTTAGACGGAGTTTATGAGCAGTTCTTC
CDR3 protein: CASSLDGVYEQFF

V gene: TRBV27
D gene: TRBD1
clone size: -
J gene: TRBJ2-5
CDR3 DNA: TGTGCCAGCAGTTCTCGGACAGGGAGACACCAAGAGACCCAGTACTTC
CDR3 protein: CASSSRTGRHQETQYF

V gene: TRBV27
D gene: -
clone size: -
J gene: TRBJ2-1
CDR3 DNA: TGTGCCAGCAGTTCTATCAGCTCCTACAATGAGCAGTTCTTC
CDR3 protein: CASSSISSYNEQFF

V gene: TRBV12-3/TRBV12-4
D gene: -
clone size: -
J gene: TRBJ2-1
CDR3 DNA: TGTGCCAGCAGTGCAGGGGACCCCTACAATGAGCAGTTCTTC
CDR3 protein: CASSAGDPYNEQFF

V gene: TRBV12-3/TRBV12-4
D gene: -
clone size: few
J gene: TRBJ1-1
CDR3 DNA: TGTGCCAGCAGTTTGGCAGGGCTGGGGAACACTGAAGCTTTCTTT
CDR3 protein: CASSLAGLGNTEAFF

V gene: TRBV10-3
D gene: -
clone size: many
J gene: TRBJ2-3
CDR3 DNA: TGTGCCATAAGGGGTGGACTGTCTAGCACAGATACGCAGTATTTT
CDR3 protein: CAIRGGLSSTDTQYF

V gene: TRBV12-3/TRBV12-4
D gene: TRBD2
clone size: many
J gene: TRBJ2-1
CDR3 DNA: TGTGCCAGCAGTTTAGAGGCTAGCGGAACCACCAACAATGAGCAGTTCTTC
CDR3 protein: CASSLEASGTTNNEQFF

V gene: TRBV19
D gene: -
clone size: -
J gene: TRBJ2-4
CDR3 DNA: TGTGCCAGTAGTAGCCAACGGGGGACCAAAAACATTCAGTACTTC
CDR3 protein: CASSSQRGTKNIQYF

V gene: TRBV4-1
D gene: -
clone size: many
J gene: TRBJ1-3
CDR3 DNA: TGCGCCAGCAGCCGGACGCTTAACTATCGGGACACCATATATTTT
CDR3 protein: CASSRTLNYRDTIYF

V gene: TRBV19
D gene: -
clone size: few
J gene: TRBJ2-1
CDR3 DNA: TGTGCCAGTACTTGGGCCGGGACCACCCTTGCGGAGCAGTTCTTC
CDR3 protein: CASTWAGTTLAEQFF

V gene: TRBV4-3
D gene: -
clone size: many
J gene: TRBJ1-2
CDR3 DNA: TGCGCCAGCAGCCAAGATGAACAGAGCGTTAACTATGGCTACACCTTC
CDR3 protein: CASSQDEQSVNYGYTF

V gene: TRBV6-5
D gene: -
clone size: -
J gene: TRBJ2-1
CDR3 DNA: TGTGCCAGCAGTTATCACAATGAGCAGTTCTTC
CDR3 protein: CASSYHNEQFF

V gene: TRBV7-2
D gene: -
clone size: many
J gene: TRBJ2-3
CDR3 DNA: TGTGCCAGCAGCTCCCCGTCGGGCGGCACAAGCACAGATACGCAGTATTTT
CDR3 protein: CASSSPSGGTSTDTQYF

V gene: TRBV28
D gene: -
clone size: few
J gene: TRBJ2-5
CDR3 DNA: TGTGCCAGCAGTTTAGGCGGGGTCTATCCCCAGTACTTC
CDR3 protein: CASSLGGVYPQYF

V gene: TRBV7-2
D gene: -
clone size: few
J gene: TRBJ1-2
CDR3 DNA: TGTGCCAGCAGCTTAGGGGACTATCCAATGGGGACTAACTATGGCTACACCTTC
CDR3 protein: CASSLGDYPMGTNYGYTF

V gene: TRBV27
D gene: TRBD2
clone size: -
J gene: TRBJ2-3
CDR3 DNA: TGTGCCAGCAGTTTAACTCCCCCTAGCGGCTACACAGATACGCAGTATTTT
CDR3 protein: CASSLTPPSGYTDTQYF

V gene: TRBV10-3
D gene: TRBD1
clone size: -
J gene: TRBJ1-2
CDR3 DNA: TGTGCCATTTCGGGACAGGCGAGCTATGGCTACACCTTC
CDR3 protein: CAISGQASYGYTF

V gene: TRBV7-9
D gene: TRBD2
clone size: once
J gene: TRBJ2-3
CDR3 DNA: TGTGCCAGCACACTAGCGGGAGCCCCAGATACGCAGTATTTT
CDR3 protein: CASTLAGAPDTQYF

V gene: TRBV3-1
D gene: -
clone size: -
J gene: TRBJ2-2
CDR3 DNA: TGTGCCAGCAGCCAAGGTCGCTTCGCAGGGGCCGGGGAGCTGTTTTTT
CDR3 protein: CASSQGRFAGAGELFF

V gene: TRBV29-1
D gene: TRBD2
clone size: -
J gene: TRBJ2-1
CDR3 DNA: TGCAGCGGGGGGGGACTAGCGGGAGGCAATGAGCAGTTCTTC
CDR3 protein: CSGGGLAGGNEQFF

V gene: TRBV6-1
D gene: -
clone size: -
J gene: TRBJ1-3
CDR3 DNA: TGTGCCAGCAGTGAATTGGGCGACACCTCTGGAAACACCATATATTTT
CDR3 protein: CASSELGDTSGNTIYF

V gene: TRBV28
D gene: -
clone size: -
J gene: TRBJ1-1
CDR3 DNA: TGTGCCAGCAGTGCTCGAGCCCAGACGGGGATGAACACTGAAGCTTTCTTT
CDR3 protein: CASSARAQTGMNTEAFF

V gene: TRBV4-3
D gene: -
clone size: -
J gene: TRBJ2-1
CDR3 DNA: TGCGCCAGCAGCAAGAGTTTTAACTCCTACAATGAGCAGTTCTTC
CDR3 protein: CASSKSFNSYNEQFF